Following are 2 T cell receptor beta chains from one sample sequenced in a study of Ad26.COV2.S vaccination and SARS-CoV-2 variants. Treatment given: roughly 20 received Ad26.COV2.S at low or high dose, single or two shots; 5 received placebo; per-sample allocation not given. Material that was analyzed had been drawn on day 63 after the first vaccine or placebo injection. TCRdb keeps only in-frame clones here, not all; method: immunoSEQ multiplex PCR. The sample yields about 470,000 clones, less than 95% seen once. This material consisted of peripheral blood, taken in a trial of Ad26.COV2.S vaccine versus placebo. Receptor source: a person between 18 and 60 years old who received the Ad26.COV2.S COVID-19 vaccine or a placebo.

The chain links TRBV28 to TRBJ2-1, with 8 bases lining up with TRBD2. The junction had 7 bases not matched to a gene; V was cut back by 5 bases and J by 4 bases. This CDR3 is 15 amino acids long. Per germline, CDR1 MDHEN and CDR2 SYDVKM. The CDR3 DNA reads as TGTGCCAGCAGTCCCAGCGGGAGAGGTTACAATGAGCAGTTCTTC. Translation: CASSPSGRGYNEQFF.

The chain links TRBV28 to TRBJ1-5; perhaps TRBD1 as D (5 bases). The germline gives CDR1 MDHEN, CDR2 SYDVKM. V was clipped by 4 bases and J by 3 bases, with 10 bases between them. The CDR3 loop spans 14 amino acids. The CDR3 spells CASSSGGNNQPQHF. The CDR3 nucleotides read TGTGCCAGCAGTTCGGGGGGGAACAATCAGCCCCAGCATTTT.